Listed below are T cell receptor beta chains from one sample, sequenced in a study of blood T cell repertoires in COVID-19. This table comes from immunoSEQ multiplex PCR, and its TCRdb copy is limited to in-frame clones, with some not included. The sample lists over 50,000 clones, over 75% occurring once. Sequencing used peripheral blood. The receptors were gathered from a human donor in a cohort sampled during active COVID-19. Both conserved end residues are part of each CDR3. A D gene is named only where the DNA matches it firmly. Clone size is stated in some rows and not others, as once, few, many or a class when expanded.

V	J	size	D	CDR3	DNA
TRBV18	TRBJ2-3	-	-	CASSPTTSTDTQYF	TGTGCCAGCTCACCAACGACTAGCACAGATACGCAGTATTTT
TRBV2	TRBJ1-2	-	-	CAGRAGEFGYTF	TGTGCCGGGAGAGCAGGGGAATTTGGCTACACCTTC
TRBV6-5	TRBJ1-2	-	TRBD1	CASLTGGAMRGYTF	TGTGCCAGCTTGACAGGGGGCGCGATGCGCGGCTACACCTTC
TRBV6-5	TRBJ1-2	-	TRBD1	CATGDSSLYGYTF	TGTGCCACAGGGGACAGTAGTCTCTATGGCTACACCTTC
TRBV15	TRBJ2-4	-	-	CATSRAEGGVIQYF	TGTGCCACCAGCAGAGCCGAGGGGGGGGTCATTCAGTACTTC
TRBV29-1	TRBJ1-1	-	-	CSVEWGWGVAEAFF	TGCAGCGTTGAATGGGGATGGGGGGTCGCTGAAGCTTTCTTT
TRBV5-6	TRBJ2-5	-	-	CASSLIQETQYF	TGTGCCAGCAGCTTGATACAAGAGACCCAGTACTTC
TRBV6-5	TRBJ2-1	-	TRBD2	CASSRGLAGSSEQFF	TGTGCCAGCAGTCGGGGACTAGCGGGATCCTCTGAGCAGTTCTTC
TRBV15	TRBJ2-5	-	-	CATSRDSYQETQYF	TGTGCCACCAGCAGAGATTCCTACCAAGAGACCCAGTACTTC
TRBV27	TRBJ1-1	-	-	CASSLEGGMNTEAFF	TGTGCCAGCAGTTTGGAGGGCGGCATGAACACTGAAGCTTTCTTT
TRBV27	TRBJ2-7	-	TRBD2	CASVRLAGEDEQYF	TGTGCCAGCGTAAGGCTAGCGGGAGAGGACGAGCAGTACTTC
TRBV28	TRBJ1-2	once	-	CASSSPPGSIYGYTF	TGTGCCAGCAGTTCTCCTCCAGGGTCTATCTATGGCTACACCTTC
TRBV3-1/TRBV3-2	TRBJ2-5	-	-	CASSHNGNQETQYF	TGTGCCAGCAGCCACAACGGGAATCAAGAGACCCAGTACTTC
TRBV27	TRBJ1-2	-	TRBD1	CASSLSPIDRDDYGYTF	TGTGCCAGCAGTTTATCCCCGATCGACAGGGATGACTATGGCTACACCTTC
TRBV28	TRBJ2-1	-	TRBD2	CASSSNPGPREGRYNEQFF	TGTGCCAGCAGTTCCAACCCAGGTCCGCGGGAGGGCCGGTACAATGAGCAGTTCTTC
TRBV19	TRBJ2-1	-	-	CASSIGRNEQFF	TGTGCCAGTAGTATAGGGAGGAATGAGCAGTTCTTC
TRBV7-9	TRBJ2-3	-	TRBD1	CASSLVRDRGRLSTDTQYF	TGTGCCAGCAGCTTAGTCCGGGACAGGGGGCGCCTTAGCACAGATACGCAGTATTTT
TRBV7-2	TRBJ2-7	few	TRBD2	CASSLGGLAGVYEQYF	TGTGCCAGCAGCTTAGGGGGACTAGCGGGAGTCTACGAGCAGTACTTC
TRBV27	TRBJ1-2	-	-	CASSLAGRYGYTF	TGTGCCAGCAGTTTAGCAGGGCGCTATGGCTACACCTTC
TRBV7-2	TRBJ2-7	-	-	CASGPAGLYNEQYF	TGTGCCAGCGGACCCGCCGGACTATATAACGAGCAGTACTTC
TRBV7-9	TRBJ1-2	-	-	CASSSRQWGGYTF	TGTGCCAGCAGCTCCCGACAGTGGGGAGGCTACACCTTC
TRBV19	TRBJ2-1	-	TRBD1	CASSTNRGNEQFF	TGTGCCAGTAGTACCAACAGGGGCAATGAGCAGTTCTTC